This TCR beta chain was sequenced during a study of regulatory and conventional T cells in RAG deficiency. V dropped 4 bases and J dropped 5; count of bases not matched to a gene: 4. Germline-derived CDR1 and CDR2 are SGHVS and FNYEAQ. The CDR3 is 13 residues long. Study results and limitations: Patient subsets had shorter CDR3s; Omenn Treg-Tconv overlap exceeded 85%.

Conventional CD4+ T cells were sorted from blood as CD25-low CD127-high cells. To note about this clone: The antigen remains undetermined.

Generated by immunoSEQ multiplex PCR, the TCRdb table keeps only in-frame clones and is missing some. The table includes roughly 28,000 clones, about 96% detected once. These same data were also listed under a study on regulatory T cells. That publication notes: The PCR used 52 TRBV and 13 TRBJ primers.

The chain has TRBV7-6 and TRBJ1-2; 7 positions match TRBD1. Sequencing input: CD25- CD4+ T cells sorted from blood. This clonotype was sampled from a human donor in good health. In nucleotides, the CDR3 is TGTGCCAGCAGCTCCTACAGGGGATATGGCTACACCTTC. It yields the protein CASSSYRGYGYTF.